The clone carrying this TCR beta chain was counted at least ten times. The target antigen is unknown. This sample is part of a study of T-cell reconstitution after alpha-beta-depleted transplantation in children. Findings and limits, study-wide: Several hundred rapidly expanded clones from non-depleted graft cells reportedly supplied alpha-beta T cells about two months post-transplant. Diversity and T-cell counts at one year after transplant derived mostly from new T cells.

Per germline, CDR1 SGHTA and CDR2 FQGNSA. The CDR3 is made up of 11 amino acids. Trimming took off 9 bases at V and 5 bases at J, with 10 bases between the two ends. For TCRbeta, the library was prepared with unique molecular identifiers. One entry per CDR3 protein, called by TCRdb with MiXCR from the PCR reads. This table has 100,000 to 130,000 distinct CDR3 sequences, approximately 6.4% appearing once. Sequencing used PBMCs, mostly from graft donor cells, obtained 360 days after TCRalphabeta/CD19-depleted stem cell transplant. V usage is TRBV7-2 and J usage is TRBJ2-5; TRBD1 might be the D (5 bases). The source is a male patient under 10 years old who had a stem cell transplant for acute lymphoblastic leukemia, so the T cells may come from the graft donor. CDR3 region: CARKKGETQYF. In DNA form, the CDR3 reads TGTGCCAGAAAAAAGGGGGAGACCCAGTACTTC.